One sample yielded the 31 T cell receptor beta chains listed below, sequenced in a study of cytomegalovirus exposure and HLA in healthy donors. Both 60 Vbeta primers and 13 Jbeta primers went into the PCR. Clones were read by immunoSEQ multiplex PCR, and TCRdb kept only the in-frame ones, dropping some. The data show around 100,000 clones, roughly 80% seen once. The material sequenced was PBMCs. These receptors were collected from a man younger than 40 in good health and CMV-seropositive.

The chain uses TRBV14 and TRBJ2-3, with unresolved D. V was cut by 3 bases and J by 6 bases, with 10 bases left in between. The CDR3 extends over 13 amino acids. Germline V gives CDR1 SGHDN, CDR2 FVKESK. The CDR3 DNA is TGTGCCAGCAGCCAGCGTCACGGGGATACGCAGTATTTT. Translated: CASSQRHGDTQYF.

The V gene is TRBV5-4, the J gene TRBJ2-2; TRBD1 is a possible D gene (5 bases). Trimming cost V 3 bases and J 5 bases, with 17 bases left between them. The CDR3 contains 16 residues. Germline V gene data show CDR1 as SGHNT and CDR2 as YYREEE (reference sequence). The CDR3 nucleotides read TGTGCCAGCAGCTCGATCACGCAGGGTCGGACCGGGGAGCTGTTTTTT. Translating gives CASSSITQGRTGELFF.

The J gene is TRBJ2-5, the V gene TRBV2; 8 bases line up with TRBD1. Unmatched junction bases numbered 6, after V lost 7 bases and J lost 5 bases. Germline V gene sequence: CDR1 SNHLY, CDR2 FYNNEI. This CDR3 region has 13 residues. The CDR3 protein is CASNGQGFETQYF. The CDR3 DNA is TGTGCCAGCAACGGACAGGGTTTTGAGACCCAGTACTTC.

The chain joins TRBV5-6 to TRBJ2-6; D call uncertain. Between the trimmed V and J ends, which lost 6 bases and 1 base, there was a span of 14 bases. The CDR3 consists of 16 residues. Germline V CDR1 and CDR2: SGHDT, YYEEEE. The CDR3 sequence is CASKATPLSGANVLTF. DNA of the CDR3: TGTGCCAGCAAGGCGACACCACTGTCTGGGGCCAACGTCCTGACTTTC.

Concerning this clone: Since no conserved phenylalanine or tryptophan closes the CDR3, a read error is the likely cause. This chain joins TRBV5-1 and TRBJ1-2; D call uncertain. The CDR3 consists of 12 residues. V was pared by 3 bases and J by 4 bases, with 7 bases between. Germline CDR1 reads SGHRS; CDR2 reads YFSETQ. The CDR3, as DNA: TGCGCCAGCAGCTCGGCGGGCTATGGCTACACCCTC. This encodes CASSSAGYGYTL.

About this clone itself: This specimen includes other DNA sequences encoding the same CDR3. J is TRBJ1-2 and V is TRBV18; a possible D gene is TRBD1 (6 bases). This CDR3 comprises 13 residues. V lost 3 bases and J 5 bases, leaving 10 bases between the germline ends. Germline CDR1 is KGHSH and CDR2 is LQKENI. CDR3 sequence: CASSPGGSYGYTF. In nucleotides, the CDR3 is TGTGCCAGCTCACCTGGGGGCTCTTATGGCTACACCTTC.

Only one count was recorded for this clone. The J gene is TRBJ1-5, the V gene TRBV27, with D perhaps matching TRBD1 (5 bases). The germline gives CDR1 MNHEY, CDR2 SMNVEV (reference sequence). The CDR3 has 15 residues. Trimming shortened V by 5 bases and J by 5 bases, and 16 bases separated the two germline ends. This CDR3 is CASSPLDSADQPQHF. The CDR3 DNA sequence: TGTGCCAGCAGTCCCCTCGACAGCGCCGATCAGCCCCAGCATTTT.

This chain joins TRBV6-1 and TRBJ2-1; no firm D call. CDR1 and CDR2 (germline): MNHNS, SASEGT. Trimming took 2 bases from V and 9 from J, leaving 11 bases between them. This CDR3 has 13 residues. CDR3 region: CASSETGSLEQFF. CDR3 nucleotide sequence: TGTGCCAGCAGTGAAACTGGTTCTCTTGAGCAGTTCTTC.

V usage is TRBV7-6 and J usage is TRBJ2-2, with TRBD2 matching over 8 bases. CDR3 length equals 17 residues. V shed 5 bases and J 5 bases; nucleotides not matched to a gene: 13. Germline CDR1 is SGHVS and CDR2 is FNYEAQ. The CDR3 region is CASSPTGGAGATGELFF. The CDR3 bases are TGTGCCAGCAGCCCAACGGGGGGGGCCGGGGCAACCGGGGAGCTGTTTTTT.

V usage is TRBV27 and J usage is TRBJ1-1; unclear D gene. CDR1 and CDR2 (germline): MNHEY, SMNVEV (reference sequence). The CDR3 covers 14 residues. V dropped 0 bases and J dropped 7 bases, with 12 bases sitting between them. The CDR3 DNA sequence: TGTGCCAGCAGTTTATCGGTGGGCGGAGGTGAAGCTTTCTTT. Translation gives CASSLSVGGGEAFF.

The CDR3 DNA is TGTGCCAGCAGCCGACCCACAGGGGGGGATGGCTACACCTTC. Its translation is CASSRPTGGDGYTF. This chain links TRBV7-8 with TRBJ1-2, with 8 bases aligning to TRBD1. V shed 5 bases and J 6 bases; nucleotides not matched to a gene: 8. This CDR3 has 14 amino acids. In germline, CDR1 is SGHVS, CDR2 FQNEAQ.

This clone was seen only once. V gene TRBV7-8 combines with J gene TRBJ1-1; possible D gene TRBD1, 5 bases. V gave up 1 base and J gave up 7 bases, with 10 bases separating them. The CDR3 is 13 residues long. Germline V gene sequence: CDR1 SGHVS, CDR2 FQNEAQ. Here the CDR3 reads CASSLVLRGEAFF. Here the CDR3 DNA reads TGTGCCAGCAGCTTAGTCTTAAGGGGTGAAGCTTTCTTT.

This clone occurred once. V gene TRBV30 combines with J gene TRBJ2-3, with TRBD2 identical over 13 bases. Germline-derived CDR1 and CDR2 are GTSNPN and SVGIG (reference sequence). The CDR3 has 14 amino acids. J was trimmed by 9 bases and V by 5 bases; bases with no gene match: 8. As DNA, the CDR3 is TGTGCCTGGGCCCGACTAGCGGGAGGAGGAACGCAGTATTTT. It specifies CAWARLAGGGTQYF.

This chain connects TRBV9 to TRBJ1-4, with 7 bases lining up with TRBD1. CDR1 is SGDLS and CDR2 is YYNGEE in the germline V gene. V dropped 4 bases and J dropped 2; count of bases not matched to a gene: 14. The CDR3 runs to 18 residues. The CDR3 DNA reads TGTGCCAGCAGCCCGCGGCACGACAGGGTAGGGACTAATGAAAAACTGTTTTTT. This encodes CASSPRHDRVGTNEKLFF.

J is TRBJ1-6 and V is TRBV10-1; D might be TRBD1 (5 bases). This CDR3 has 15 amino acids. With 2 bases removed from V and 10 bases from J, the gap between germline ends came to 15 bases. Germline V gene sequence: CDR1 WNHNN, CDR2 SYGVQD (reference sequence). The CDR3 DNA reads TGCGCCAGCAGTGAGAGCCAGGGAAAGGAATCACCCCTCCACTTT. It codes for CASSESQGKESPLHF.

This rearrangement joins TRBV10-2 to TRBJ2-7; 8 bases line up with TRBD1. The V gene's germline CDR1 is WSHSY and CDR2 SAAADI. Trimming at V came to 10 bases and at J to 4 bases, leaving 3 bases not matched to a gene. The CDR3 extends over 11 amino acids. CDR3 amino acids: CATRTGYEQYF. Written as DNA, the CDR3 is TGCGCCACACGGACAGGGTACGAGCAGTACTTC.

The chain recombines TRBV6-5 with TRBJ2-1, with 8 positions matching TRBD2. Germline CDR1 and CDR2: MNHEY and SVGAGI. This CDR3 spans 16 amino acids. Germline trimming cut 3 bases from V and 1 base from J; bases unmatched to any gene: 5. DNA for the CDR3: TGTGCCAGCAGTTATCAGGTAGCGGGGTCCTACAATGAGCAGTTCTTC. This codes for CASSYQVAGSYNEQFF.

This clone was detected only a few times. This rearrangement joins TRBV6-4 to TRBJ1-4; 7 bases map to TRBD1. The trim removed 8 bases at V and 4 bases at J, leaving 4 bases unmatched. Germline CDR1 reads MRHNA; CDR2 reads SNTAGT. The CDR3 spans 13 residues. CDR3 nucleotides: TGTGCCAGCCACGGACAGGTTAATGAAAAACTGTTTTTT. It encodes CASHGQVNEKLFF.

The chain recombines TRBV27 with TRBJ2-1; 7 nucleotides agree with TRBD1. Germline V CDR1 and CDR2: MNHEY, SMNVEV (reference sequence). Trimming took 7 bases from V and 1 from J; bases not matched to a gene: 16. The CDR3 spans 18 residues. The CDR3 loop reads CASNSDRAPSPSYNEQFF. DNA of the CDR3: TGTGCCAGCAACTCCGACAGGGCCCCTTCTCCTTCCTACAATGAGCAGTTCTTC.

The chain has TRBV18 and TRBJ2-7; 9 positions match TRBD2. The CDR3 extends over 17 amino acids. V was clipped by 3 bases and J by 2 bases; unmatched bases: 11. CDR1 is KGHSH and CDR2 is LQKENI in the germline V gene. In nucleotides, the CDR3 is TGTGCCAGCTCACCGCCTGGATTAGCGGGGGAGACCTACGAGCAGTACTTC. Translating gives CASSPPGLAGETYEQYF.

The rearrangement uses TRBV5-6 and TRBJ2-7, with D tentatively TRBD1 (6 bases). This CDR3 is built from 14 residues. V was shortened by 0 bases and J by 8 bases, with 15 bases between the two germline ends. CDR1 SGHDT and CDR2 YYEEEE come from the germline V gene. CDR3 loop: CASSLARGRAQQYV. The CDR3 DNA is TGTGCCAGCAGCTTGGCCAGGGGTCGAGCTCAGCAGTACGTC.

This chain uses TRBV9 with TRBJ1-3; the D gene is possibly TRBD1 (6 bases). CDR3 length: 15 amino acids. Trimming cost V 5 bases and J 0 bases, with 12 bases left between them. Germline V lookup: CDR1 SGDLS, CDR2 YYNGEE. CDR3 in DNA: TGTGCCAGCAGGAAGGGGGACACCTCTGGAAACACCATATATTTT. Encoded protein: CASRKGDTSGNTIYF.

The CDR3 reads CASRQRFGGNEKLFF. CDR3 in DNA: TGTGCCAGCAGACAACGATTCGGGGGGAATGAAAAACTGTTTTTT. The rearrangement links TRBV7-8 to TRBJ1-4, with D tentatively TRBD1 (5 bases). Trimming took off 6 bases at V and 5 bases at J, with 16 bases between the two ends. The CDR3 length is 15 residues. The germline V gene encodes CDR1 SGHVS and CDR2 FQNEAQ.

The rearrangement uses TRBV5-6 and TRBJ1-6, with D tentatively TRBD1 (6 bases). The germline V gene has CDR1 SGHDT and CDR2 YYEEEE. The length of the CDR3 is 15 residues. Between the trimmed V and J ends, which lost 0 bases and 2 bases, there was a span of 6 bases. CDR3: CASSLGTAYNSPLHF. The CDR3 DNA sequence: TGTGCCAGCAGCTTGGGGACAGCCTATAATTCACCCCTCCACTTT.

In this sample, this clone turned up a few times. The chain links TRBV7-3 to TRBJ2-1; 8 bases are a match to TRBD2. V lost 0 bases, J lost 0 bases, and 10 bases stayed unmatched. The germline gives CDR1 SGHTA, CDR2 FQGTGA. The CDR3 has 19 amino acids. CDR3 DNA sequence: TGTGCCAGCAGCTTAACCACAGGGTTAGCGGGACACTCCTACAATGAGCAGTTCTTC. Protein sequence: CASSLTTGLAGHSYNEQFF.

V and J are TRBV6-1 and TRBJ1-2, with D perhaps TRBD1 (6 bases). Trimming took off 4 bases at V and 3 bases at J, with 18 bases between the two ends. This CDR3 is built from 16 residues. The germline V gene encodes CDR1 MNHNS and CDR2 SASEGT. CDR3 amino acids: CASSVVQGLSYYGYTF. In DNA, the CDR3 is TGTGCCAGCAGTGTCGTCCAGGGGCTATCCTACTATGGCTACACCTTC.

A single count supports this clone. V gene TRBV7-2 combines with J gene TRBJ2-2; TRBD1 is a possible D gene (5 bases). Looked up from germline, CDR1 is SGHTA and CDR2 is FQGNSA. Trimming cost V 4 bases and J 3 bases, with 12 bases left between them. The CDR3 totals 15 residues. The CDR3 DNA reads as TGTGCCAGCAGCTGGTCTCTAGGGGACACCGGGGAGCTGTTTTTT. Protein sequence: CASSWSLGDTGELFF.

This clone was found a few times. This chain uses TRBV6-5 with TRBJ1-1; 8 nucleotides line up with TRBD1. J was trimmed by 7 bases and V by 6 bases; bases with no gene match: 10. This CDR3 spans 14 amino acids. Germline assignment: CDR1 MNHEY and CDR2 SVGAGI. DNA of the CDR3: TGTGCCAGCAGCCTGGACAGGGTGGGTCGTGAAGCTTTCTTT. This sequence encodes CASSLDRVGREAFF.

The chain is built from TRBV7-6 and TRBJ1-1; D is perhaps TRBD1 (6 bases). The CDR3 is 13 amino acids. V was pared by 4 bases and J by 3 bases, with 9 bases between. The germline V gene has CDR1 SGHVS and CDR2 FNYEAQ. The CDR3 loop reads CASSSGQHTEAFF. The CDR3 region has the DNA TGTGCCAGCAGCTCCGGACAGCACACTGAAGCTTTCTTT. Full variable domain (outside the CDR3, taken from reference TRBV7-6 and TRBJ1-1): GAGVSQSPRYKVTKRGQDVALRCDPISGHVSLYWYRQALGQGPEFLTYFNYEAQQDKSGLPNDRFSAERPEGSISTLTIQRTEQRDSAMYRCASSSGQHTEAFFGQGTRLTVV.

J is TRBJ1-1 and V is TRBV28, with 8 nucleotides matching TRBD1. V trimming: 6 bases; J trimming: 3 bases; junction bases outside the gene matches: 15. Germline-derived CDR1 and CDR2 are MDHEN and SYDVKM. The length of the CDR3 is 17 residues. Written as DNA, the CDR3 is TGTGCCAGCAGCACCCGAGGACAGGGAAGTGTAGACACTGAAGCTTTCTTT. Translating gives CASSTRGQGSVDTEAFF.

The V gene is TRBV9, the J gene TRBJ2-2, with 8 bases identical to TRBD1. Trimming at V came to 3 bases and at J to 5 bases, leaving 18 bases not matched to a gene. The CDR3 length is 19 residues. The germline V gene encodes CDR1 SGDLS and CDR2 YYNGEE. The CDR3 spells CASSADQKPGTGDTGELFF. The DNA of the CDR3 is TGTGCCAGCAGCGCCGACCAAAAGCCCGGGACAGGTGATACCGGGGAGCTGTTTTTT.